This T cell receptor (beta chain) is from a study of molecular identifiers for immune sequencing clone quantification. Germline-derived CDR1 and CDR2 are LGHNT and FRNRAP. The CDR3 consists of 16 residues. The V end was cut by 1 base, the J end by 0 bases, with 10 bases between. This clonotype was seen repeatedly, ten times or more. TCRdb itself ran the PCR reads through MiXCR, one entry per CDR3 protein. The data show about 640,000 distinct CDR3 sequences, 15% to 20% seen once. The chain links TRBV12-5 to TRBJ1-5, with D perhaps matching TRBD1 (6 bases). Sequencing was performed on naive CD8+ T cells from blood, with Jurkat cell RNA spiked in. Sample subset: FACS-sorted CD8+CD4-CCR7+CD45RA+ naive T cells. The sequence came from a human donor in good health. Some libraries in this study had Jurkat cell RNA spiked in. CDR3 nucleotide sequence: TGTGCTAGTGGTTTGGGACAGGAAGATAGCAATCAGCCCCAGCATTTT. Translated: CASGLGQEDSNQPQHF. Full variable domain (outside the CDR3, taken from reference TRBV12-5 and TRBJ1-5): DARVTQTPRHKVTEMGQEVTMRCQPILGHNTVFWYRQTMMQGLELLAYFRNRAPLDDSGMPKDRFSAEMPDATLATLKIQPSEPRDSAVYFCASGLGQEDSNQPQHFGDGTRLSIL.